This TCR beta chain was retrieved from a study of blood T cell repertoires in COVID-19. Study-wide context: The analysed material was cDNA or gDNA that came from T cells, B-cell-depleted T cells, or PBMCs.

Authors' data handling: Amplification with reference gene primers provided the estimates of nucleated cell counts. Some clones are missing from TCRdb's copy, which holds only in-frame ones; the method was immunoSEQ multiplex PCR. That table supplies the V and J calls and clone size; D and trimming were determined from the DNA. Of about 260,000 clones in the sample, around 90% were seen once. The TCR originated in a human donor in a cohort sampled during active COVID-19. The material sequenced was peripheral blood.

The CDR3 sequence: CASSYSSGALGEAFF. In nucleotides, the CDR3 is TGTGCCAGCAGTTACTCTAGCGGCGCCCTGGGTGAAGCTTTCTTT. V gene TRBV6-5 combines with J gene TRBJ1-1; no reliable D call. Germline V CDR1 and CDR2: MNHEY, SVGAGI. The CDR3 length is 15 residues. Between the trimmed V and J ends, which lost 0 bases and 7 bases, there was a span of 15 bases.